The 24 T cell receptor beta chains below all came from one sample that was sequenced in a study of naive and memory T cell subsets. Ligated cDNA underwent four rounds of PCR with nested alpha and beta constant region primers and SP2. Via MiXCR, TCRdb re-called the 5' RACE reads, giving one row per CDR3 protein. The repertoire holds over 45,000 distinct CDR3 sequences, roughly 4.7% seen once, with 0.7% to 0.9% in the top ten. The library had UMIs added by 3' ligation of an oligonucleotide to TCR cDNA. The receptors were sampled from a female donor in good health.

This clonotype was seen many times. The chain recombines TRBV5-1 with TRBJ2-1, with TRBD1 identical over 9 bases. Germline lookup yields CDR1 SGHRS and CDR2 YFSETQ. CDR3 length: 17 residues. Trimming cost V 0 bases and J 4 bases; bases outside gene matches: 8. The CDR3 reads CASSLVGTGPLYNEQFF. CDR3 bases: TGCGCCAGCAGCTTGGTGGGGACAGGGCCCTTATACAATGAGCAGTTCTTC.

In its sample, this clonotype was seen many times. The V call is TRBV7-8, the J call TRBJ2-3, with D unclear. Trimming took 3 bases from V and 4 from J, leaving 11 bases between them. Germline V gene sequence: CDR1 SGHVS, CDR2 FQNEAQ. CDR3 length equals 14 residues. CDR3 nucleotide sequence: TGTGCCAGCAGCTTTGGGCCAGGAGCAGATACGCAGTATTTT. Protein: CASSFGPGADTQYF.

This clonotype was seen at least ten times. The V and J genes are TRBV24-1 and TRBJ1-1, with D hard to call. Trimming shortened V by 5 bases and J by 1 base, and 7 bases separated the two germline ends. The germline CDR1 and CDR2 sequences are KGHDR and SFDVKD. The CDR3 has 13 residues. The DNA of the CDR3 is TGTGCCACCAGTGGGGCACGGAACACTGAAGCTTTCTTT. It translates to CATSGARNTEAFF.

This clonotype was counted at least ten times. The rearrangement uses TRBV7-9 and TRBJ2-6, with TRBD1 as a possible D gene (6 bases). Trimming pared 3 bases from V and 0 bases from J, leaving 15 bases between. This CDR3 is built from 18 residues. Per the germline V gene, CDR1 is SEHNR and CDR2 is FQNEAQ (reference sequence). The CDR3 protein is CASSFGQGKLSGANVLTF. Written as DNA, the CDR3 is TGTGCCAGCAGCTTCGGCCAGGGGAAACTCTCTGGGGCCAACGTCCTGACTTTC.

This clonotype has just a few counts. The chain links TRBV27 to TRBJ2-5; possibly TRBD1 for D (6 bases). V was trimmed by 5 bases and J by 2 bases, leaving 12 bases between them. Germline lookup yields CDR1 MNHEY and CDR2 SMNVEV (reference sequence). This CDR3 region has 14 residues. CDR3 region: CASSPGAEQETQYF. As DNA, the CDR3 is TGTGCCAGCAGTCCAGGGGCGGAACAAGAGACCCAGTACTTC.

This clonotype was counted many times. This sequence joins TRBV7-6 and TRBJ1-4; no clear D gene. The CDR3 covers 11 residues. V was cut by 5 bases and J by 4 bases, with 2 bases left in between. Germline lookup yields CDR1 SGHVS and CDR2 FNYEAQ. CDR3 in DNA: TGTGCCAGCAGCAATAATGAAAAACTGTTTTTT. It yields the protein CASSNNEKLFF.

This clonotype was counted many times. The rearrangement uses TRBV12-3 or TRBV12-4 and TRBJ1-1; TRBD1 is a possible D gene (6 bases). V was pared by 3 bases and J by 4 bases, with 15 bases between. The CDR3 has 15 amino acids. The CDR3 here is CASSFTTGMGTEAFF. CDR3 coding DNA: TGTGCCAGCAGTTTTACTACAGGGATGGGCACTGAAGCTTTCTTT.

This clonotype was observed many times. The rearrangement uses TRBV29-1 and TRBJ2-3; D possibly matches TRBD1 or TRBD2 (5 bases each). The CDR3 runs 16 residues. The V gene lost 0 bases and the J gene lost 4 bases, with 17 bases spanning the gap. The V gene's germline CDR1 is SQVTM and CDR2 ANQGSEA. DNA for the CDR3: TGCAGCGTTGAAGATCGGTCTGGGCAGGGACCAGATACGCAGTATTTT. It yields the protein CSVEDRSGQGPDTQYF.

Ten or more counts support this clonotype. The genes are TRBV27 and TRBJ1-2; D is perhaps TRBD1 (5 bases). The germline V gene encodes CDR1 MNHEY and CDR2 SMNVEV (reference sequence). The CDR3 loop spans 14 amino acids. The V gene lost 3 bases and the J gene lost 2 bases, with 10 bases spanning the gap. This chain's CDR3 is CASSFGGYNYGYTF. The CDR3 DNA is TGTGCCAGCAGTTTTGGGGGTTACAACTATGGCTACACCTTC.

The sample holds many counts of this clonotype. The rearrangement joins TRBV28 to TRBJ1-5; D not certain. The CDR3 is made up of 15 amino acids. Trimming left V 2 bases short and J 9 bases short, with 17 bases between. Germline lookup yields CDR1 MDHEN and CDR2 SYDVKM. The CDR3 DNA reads TGTGCCAGCAGTTTACCGCCGAAGGCCGGTAGGCCCCAGCATTTT. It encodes CASSLPPKAGRPQHF. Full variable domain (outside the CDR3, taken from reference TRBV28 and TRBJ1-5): DVKVTQSSRYLVKRTGEKVFLECVQDMDHENMFWYRQDPGLGLRLIYFSYDVKMKEKGDIPEGYSVSREKKERFSLILESASTNQTSMYLCASSLPPKAGRPQHFGDGTRLSIL.

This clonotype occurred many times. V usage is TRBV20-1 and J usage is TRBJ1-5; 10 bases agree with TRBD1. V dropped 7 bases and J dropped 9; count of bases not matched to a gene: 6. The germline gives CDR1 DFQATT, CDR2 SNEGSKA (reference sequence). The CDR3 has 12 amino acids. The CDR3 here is CSGGTGVRPQHF. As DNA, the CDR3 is TGCAGTGGCGGGACAGGGGTCCGGCCCCAGCATTTT.

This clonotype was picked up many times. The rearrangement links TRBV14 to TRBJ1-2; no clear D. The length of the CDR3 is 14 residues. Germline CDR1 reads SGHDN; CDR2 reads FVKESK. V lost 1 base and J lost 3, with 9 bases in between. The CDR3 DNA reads TGTGCCAGCAGCCAAGTTTCCGGGGACTATGGCTACACCTTC. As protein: CASSQVSGDYGYTF.

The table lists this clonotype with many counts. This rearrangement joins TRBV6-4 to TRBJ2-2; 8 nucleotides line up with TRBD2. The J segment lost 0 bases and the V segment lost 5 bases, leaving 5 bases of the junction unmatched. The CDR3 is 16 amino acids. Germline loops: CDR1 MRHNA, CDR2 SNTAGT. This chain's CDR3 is CASSKNSGTNTGELFF. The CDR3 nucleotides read TGTGCCAGCAGTAAAAATAGCGGGACGAACACCGGGGAGCTGTTTTTT.

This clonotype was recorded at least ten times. The CDR3 nucleotides read TGCAGTGCTAGACCGACAGCACCCCAAGAGACCCAGTACTTC. Protein product: CSARPTAPQETQYF. The rearrangement joins TRBV20-1 to TRBJ2-5; tentative D call: TRBD1 (5 bases). Looked up from germline, CDR1 is DFQATT and CDR2 is SNEGSKA (reference sequence). This CDR3 is built from 14 residues. Trimming removed 2 bases from V and 1 base from J, with 11 bases in between.

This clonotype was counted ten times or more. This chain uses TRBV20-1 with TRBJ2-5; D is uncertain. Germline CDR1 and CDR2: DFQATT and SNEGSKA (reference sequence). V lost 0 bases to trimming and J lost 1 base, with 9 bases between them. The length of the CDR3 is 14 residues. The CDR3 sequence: CSARDQVGQETQYF. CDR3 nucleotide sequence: TGCAGTGCTAGAGATCAAGTCGGCCAAGAGACCCAGTACTTC.

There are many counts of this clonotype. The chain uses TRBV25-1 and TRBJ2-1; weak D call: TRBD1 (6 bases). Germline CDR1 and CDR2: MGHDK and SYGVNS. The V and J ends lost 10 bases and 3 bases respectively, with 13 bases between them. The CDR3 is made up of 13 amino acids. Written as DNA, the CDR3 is TGTGCCAACAACGGACAGAACTACAATGAGCAGTTCTTC. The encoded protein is CANNGQNYNEQFF.

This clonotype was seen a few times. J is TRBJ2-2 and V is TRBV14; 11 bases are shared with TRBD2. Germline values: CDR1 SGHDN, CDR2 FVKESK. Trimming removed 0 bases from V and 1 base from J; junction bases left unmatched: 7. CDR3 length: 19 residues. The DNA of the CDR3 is TGTGCCAGCAGCCAAGATCGGAGTGGGACTAGCGGGAACACCGGGGAGCTGTTTTTT. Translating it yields CASSQDRSGTSGNTGELFF.

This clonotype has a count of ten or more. The CDR3 DNA sequence: TGCAGCGTCGACCTAGCGGGTAACTACGAGCAGTACTTC. Translating it yields CSVDLAGNYEQYF. The chain couples TRBV29-1 to TRBJ2-7; 8 nucleotides align to TRBD2. The CDR3 sequence is 13 residues long. V trimming: 6 bases; J trimming: 3 bases; junction bases outside the gene matches: 7. In germline, CDR1 is SQVTM, CDR2 ANQGSEA.

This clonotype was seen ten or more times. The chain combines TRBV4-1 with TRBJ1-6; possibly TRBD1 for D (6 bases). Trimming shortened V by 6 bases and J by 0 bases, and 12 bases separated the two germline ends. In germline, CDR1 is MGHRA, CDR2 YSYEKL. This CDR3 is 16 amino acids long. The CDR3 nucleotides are TGCGCCAGCAGGAGGGACACCAACTCCTATAATTCACCCCTCCACTTT. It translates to CASRRDTNSYNSPLHF.

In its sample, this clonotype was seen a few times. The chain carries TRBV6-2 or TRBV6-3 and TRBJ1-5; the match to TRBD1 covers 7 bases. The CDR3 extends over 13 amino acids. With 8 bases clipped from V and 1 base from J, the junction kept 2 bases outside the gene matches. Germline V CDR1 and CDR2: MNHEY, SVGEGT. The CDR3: CASRTGSNQPQHF. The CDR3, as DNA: TGTGCCAGCCGGACAGGAAGCAATCAGCCCCAGCATTTT.

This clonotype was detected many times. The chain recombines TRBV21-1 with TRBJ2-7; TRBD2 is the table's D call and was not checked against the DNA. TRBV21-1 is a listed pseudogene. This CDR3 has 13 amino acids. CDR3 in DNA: TGTGCCAGCAGCAATAATAGCGAGTACGAGCAGTACTTC. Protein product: CASSNNSEYEQYF.

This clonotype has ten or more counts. In DNA, the CDR3 is TGTGCCAGCAGCCAAGGCCCGGCCGGCCTTTACGAGCAGTACTTC. Translation gives CASSQGPAGLYEQYF. The J gene is TRBJ2-7, the V gene TRBV14; D ambiguous. Germline V lookup: CDR1 SGHDN, CDR2 FVKESK. V was cut by 1 base and J by 4 bases, with 14 bases left in between. This CDR3 is built from 15 residues. Drawing the rest from reference TRBV14 and TRBJ2-7, the complete variable domain is EAGVTQFPSHSVIEKGQTVTLRCDPISGHDNLYWYRRVMGKEIKFLLHFVKESKQDESGMPNNRFLAERTGGTYSTLKVQPAELEDSGVYFCASSQGPAGLYEQYFGPGTRLTVT.

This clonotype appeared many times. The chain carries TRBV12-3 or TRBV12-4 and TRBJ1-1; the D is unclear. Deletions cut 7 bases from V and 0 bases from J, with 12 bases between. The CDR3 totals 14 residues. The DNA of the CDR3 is TGTGCCAGCAAACAAAAAGAAATGAACACTGAAGCTTTCTTT. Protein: CASKQKEMNTEAFF.

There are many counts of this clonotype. The DNA of the CDR3 is TGCAGCGTTGGGGGGGCAACTAGCGGGAGTACAGATACGCAGTATTTT. It is translated as CSVGGATSGSTDTQYF. This rearrangement joins TRBV29-1 to TRBJ2-3; 11 bases are a match to TRBD2. Germline assignment: CDR1 SQVTM and CDR2 ANQGSEA. Germline trimming cut 4 bases from V and 3 bases from J; bases unmatched to any gene: 9. The CDR3 loop spans 16 amino acids.